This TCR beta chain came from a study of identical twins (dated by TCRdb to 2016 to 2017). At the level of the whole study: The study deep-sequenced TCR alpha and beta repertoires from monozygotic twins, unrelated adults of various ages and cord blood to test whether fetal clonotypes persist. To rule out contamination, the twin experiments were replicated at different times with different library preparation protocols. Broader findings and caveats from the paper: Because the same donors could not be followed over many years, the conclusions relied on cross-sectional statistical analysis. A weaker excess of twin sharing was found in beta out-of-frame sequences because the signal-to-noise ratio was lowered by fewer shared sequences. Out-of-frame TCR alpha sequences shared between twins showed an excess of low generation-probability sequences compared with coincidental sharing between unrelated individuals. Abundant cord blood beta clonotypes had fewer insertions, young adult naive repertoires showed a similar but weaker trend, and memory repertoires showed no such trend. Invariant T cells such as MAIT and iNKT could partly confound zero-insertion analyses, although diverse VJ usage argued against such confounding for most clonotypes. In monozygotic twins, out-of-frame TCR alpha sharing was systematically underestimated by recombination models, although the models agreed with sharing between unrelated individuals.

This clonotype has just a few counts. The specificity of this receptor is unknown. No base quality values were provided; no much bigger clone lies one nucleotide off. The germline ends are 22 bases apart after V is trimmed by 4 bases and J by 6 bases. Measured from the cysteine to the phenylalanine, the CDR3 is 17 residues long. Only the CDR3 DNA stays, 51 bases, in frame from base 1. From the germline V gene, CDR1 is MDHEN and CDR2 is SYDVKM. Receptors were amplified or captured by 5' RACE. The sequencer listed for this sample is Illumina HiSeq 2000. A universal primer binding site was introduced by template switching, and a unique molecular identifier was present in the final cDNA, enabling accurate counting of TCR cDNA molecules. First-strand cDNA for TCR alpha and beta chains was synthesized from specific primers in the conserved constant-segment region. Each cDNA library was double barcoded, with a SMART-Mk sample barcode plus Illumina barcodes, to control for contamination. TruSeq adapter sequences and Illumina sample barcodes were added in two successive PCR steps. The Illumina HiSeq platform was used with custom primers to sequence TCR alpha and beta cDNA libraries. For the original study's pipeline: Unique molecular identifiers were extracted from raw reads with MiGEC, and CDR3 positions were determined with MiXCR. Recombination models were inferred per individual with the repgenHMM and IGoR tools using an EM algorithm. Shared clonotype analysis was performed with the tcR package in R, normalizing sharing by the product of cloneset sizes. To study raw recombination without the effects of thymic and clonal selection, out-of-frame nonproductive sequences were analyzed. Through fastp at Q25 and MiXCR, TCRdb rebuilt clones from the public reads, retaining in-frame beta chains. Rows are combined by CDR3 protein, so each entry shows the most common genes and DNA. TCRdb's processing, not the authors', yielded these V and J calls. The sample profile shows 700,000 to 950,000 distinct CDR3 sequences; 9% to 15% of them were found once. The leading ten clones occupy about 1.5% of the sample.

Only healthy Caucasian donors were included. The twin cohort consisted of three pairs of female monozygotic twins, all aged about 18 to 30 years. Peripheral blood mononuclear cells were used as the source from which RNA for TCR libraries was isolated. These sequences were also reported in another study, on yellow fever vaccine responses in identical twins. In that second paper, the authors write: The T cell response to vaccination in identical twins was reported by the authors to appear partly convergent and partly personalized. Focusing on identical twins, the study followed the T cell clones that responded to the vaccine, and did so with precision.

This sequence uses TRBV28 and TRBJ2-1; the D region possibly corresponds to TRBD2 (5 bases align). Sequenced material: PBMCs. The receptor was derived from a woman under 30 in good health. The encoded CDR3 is CASSSLREGRAGNEQFF. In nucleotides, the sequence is TGTGCCAGCAGTTCCCTCCGTGAGGGAAGGGCGGGCAATGAGCAGTTCTTC.